These 6 T cell receptor beta chains share one sample of origin, sequenced in a study of blood T cell repertoires in COVID-19. Profiled with immunoSEQ multiplex PCR; TCRdb holds only in-frame clones, not every one. Of some 290,000 clones detected, approximately 90% appear once; the ten largest clones hold 2.2%. Sequenced: peripheral blood. These receptors originate from a woman between 50 and 59 years old who had recovered from COVID-19.

V usage is TRBV5-6 and J usage is TRBJ1-3; 7 nucleotides agree with TRBD1. The V gene end was trimmed by 0 bases and the J gene end by 0 bases; junction bases not matched to a gene: 0. The CDR3 totals 15 residues. Germline V gives CDR1 SGHDT, CDR2 YYEEEE. The DNA of the CDR3 is TGTGCCAGCAGCTTGGCAGGGGGCTCTGGAAACACCATATATTTT. Translation gives CASSLAGGSGNTIYF.

This chain joins TRBV27 and TRBJ2-7, with TRBD1 matching over 11 bases. This CDR3 has 15 amino acids. V shed 3 bases and J 7 bases; nucleotides not matched to a gene: 8. Germline V gene lookup returns CDR1 MNHEY and CDR2 SMNVEV (reference sequence). The CDR3 region is CASSFQGTGGREQYF. The CDR3 region has the DNA TGTGCCAGCAGTTTCCAAGGGACAGGGGGGAGAGAGCAGTACTTC.

This chain joins TRBV9 and TRBJ2-1, with 13 bases identical to TRBD2. Germline V gene lookup returns CDR1 SGDLS and CDR2 YYNGEE. The CDR3 consists of 17 residues. Trimming at V came to 2 bases and at J to 6 bases, leaving 8 bases not matched to a gene. The CDR3 loop reads CASSVWTSGREGNEQFF. DNA of the CDR3: TGTGCCAGCAGCGTGTGGACTAGCGGGAGAGAGGGCAATGAGCAGTTCTTC.

The rearrangement links TRBV28 to TRBJ1-1; 7 nucleotides match TRBD1. Looked up from germline, CDR1 is MDHEN and CDR2 is SYDVKM. The CDR3 extends over 14 amino acids. Unmatched junction bases numbered 9, after V lost 10 bases and J lost 1 base. The CDR3 DNA is TGTGCCATCCAACCCGGGACAGCGAACACTGAAGCTTTCTTT. Its translation: CAIQPGTANTEAFF.

This clone was seen just once. This sequence joins TRBV19 and TRBJ2-7; 8 nucleotides line up with TRBD2. The CDR3 spans 15 residues. Germline loops: CDR1 LNHDA, CDR2 SQIVND (reference sequence). V lost 5 bases and J lost 4; bases outside the gene matches: 10. CDR3 region: CASSPAPGLAYEQYF. As DNA, the CDR3 is TGTGCCAGTAGTCCCGCTCCCGGACTAGCTTACGAGCAGTACTTC.

On this clone: Other DNA sequences of this sample code for an identical CDR3. The rearrangement joins TRBV5-1 to TRBJ2-7, with 8 nucleotides matching TRBD2. CDR1 and CDR2 from the germline V gene are SGHRS and YFSETQ. The CDR3 spans 15 residues. J lost 3 bases, V lost 4 bases, and 9 bases had no gene match. The CDR3 DNA is TGCGCCAGCAGCCCGGGGGGGACTAGGAGCTACGAGCAGTACTTC. Its translation: CASSPGGTRSYEQYF.